This TCR beta chain originates from a study of blood T cell repertoires in COVID-19. This CDR3 is built from 16 residues. CDR1 is MGHDK, CDR2 SYGVNS, per germline. J was trimmed by 4 bases and V by 3 bases; bases with no gene match: 6. The method was immunoSEQ multiplex PCR; TCRdb's version includes in-frame clones alone and lacks a portion of them. Here the sample spans 87,000 or so clones, approximately 86% being singletons. The specimen was peripheral blood. The clonotype comes from a man aged 40-50 years with acute or convalescent COVID-19. The chain joins TRBV25-1 to TRBJ1-6; 7 bases are a match to TRBD1. The CDR3 sequence is CASSDNLQGYNSPLHF. CDR3 in DNA: TGTGCCAGCAGTGACAATCTACAGGGGTATAATTCACCCCTCCACTTT.